A selection of T cell receptor beta chains follows, all from one sample in a study of blood T cell repertoires in COVID-19. Repertoires were generated with immunoSEQ multiplex PCR, while TCRdb's copy carries only in-frame clones and drops some. The sample lists some 110,000 clones; over 65% were seen once. The sequencing input was peripheral blood. Every receptor here comes from a woman between 65 and 79 years old with acute or convalescent COVID-19. Each CDR3 is given with its conserved first and last residue. D genes are given only for firm matches. Only part of the rows carry a size: once, few, many, or a class if the clone is expanded.

V	size	D	J	CDR3	DNA
TRBV6-5	once	.	TRBJ1-2	CASSRQRNYGYTF	TGTGCCAGCAGCCGCCAGCGGAACTATGGCTACACCTTC
TRBV30	few	TRBD1	TRBJ1-2	CTTGTAHGYTF	TGCACCACGGGGACAGCTCATGGCTACACCTTC
TRBV3-1/TRBV3-2	few	.	TRBJ2-1	CASSTTGSSYNEQFF	TGTGCCAGCAGTACTACAGGGTCGTCCTACAATGAGCAGTTCTTC
TRBV5-4	.	.	TRBJ2-6	CASSDKVLSGANVLTF	TGTGCCAGCAGTGACAAGGTCCTCTCTGGGGCCAACGTCCTGACTTTC
TRBV10-3	.	.	TRBJ1-2	CAISDGGYGYTF	TGTGCCATCAGTGATGGAGGCTATGGCTACACCTTC
TRBV7-2	.	.	TRBJ1-1	CASSKGGGMNTEAFF	TGTGCCAGCAGCAAAGGGGGGGGTATGAACACTGAAGCTTTCTTT
TRBV15	.	.	TRBJ2-5	CATSPGSGVDETQYF	TGTGCCACCAGCCCTGGATCAGGGGTCGACGAGACCCAGTACTTC
TRBV27	few	TRBD1	TRBJ1-5	CASRPGTVGSNQPQHF	TGTGCCAGCCGACCCGGGACAGTCGGGAGCAATCAGCCCCAGCATTTT
TRBV10-3	.	.	TRBJ2-3	CATSAPGADTQYF	TGTGCCACCTCAGCGCCAGGGGCAGATACGCAGTATTTT
TRBV11-2	.	.	TRBJ1-2	CASSLDDSLNLYGYTF	TGTGCCAGCAGCTTAGATGACAGTTTAAACCTCTATGGCTACACCTTC
TRBV2	.	TRBD2	TRBJ2-1	CASDPSGGLNEQFF	TGTGCCAGCGACCCTAGCGGGGGTCTCAATGAGCAGTTCTTC
TRBV7-9	.	.	TRBJ2-5	CASSLDPARLDQETQYF	TGTGCCAGCAGCTTAGATCCCGCACGACTAGACCAAGAGACCCAGTACTTC
TRBV6-2/TRBV6-3	.	TRBD2	TRBJ2-1	CASSYTGLAGGSSYNEQFF	TGTGCCAGCAGTTACACCGGACTAGCGGGGGGGAGCTCCTACAATGAGCAGTTCTTC
TRBV10-3	.	.	TRBJ2-1	CAIKGGDYNEQFF	TGTGCCATCAAGGGCGGGGATTACAATGAGCAGTTCTTC